The T cell receptor (beta chain) under discussion was sequenced for a study of identical twins. Study findings and constraints: For cord blood, abundant beta clonotypes had fewer insertions, unlike memory repertoires, which showed none. Excess twin sharing in beta out-of-frame sequences was weaker.

With no exceptions, donors were healthy Caucasians. TCRdb reanalysed the 5' RACE reads using MiXCR and keeps one entry per CDR3 protein. The table lists 1.5 million or so distinct CDR3 sequences, less than 35% of them singletons. In the case of this clonotype: What it binds is unknown.

The germline gives CDR1 SGDLS, CDR2 YYNGEE. The CDR3 runs to 13 residues. V lost 3 bases, J lost 4 bases, and 11 bases lay in between. Material for sequencing was cord blood. This sequence originates from a newborn girl in good health. The J gene is TRBJ2-7, the V gene TRBV9; D not resolved. The CDR3 DNA follows: TGTGCCAGCAGCGGTGCAGTAGGGTACGAGCAGTACTTC. Translated: CASSGAVGYEQYF.